A single sample gave rise to the 26 T cell receptor beta chains below, sequenced in a study of shared clonotypes between healthy human individuals. Naive CD8 cells lacked CD45RO, underwent positive selection for CCR7 and left out terminally differentiated effector memory CD45RA+ cells. Using immunoSEQ multiplex PCR, the repertoire was profiled, and TCRdb retains in-frame clones only, with some absent. This table has around 1,900,000 clones, around 95% appearing once. Sequencing was done on a sample of naive CD8+ T cells from PBMCs. The origin of the receptors is a man between 18 and 29 years old in good health. Some clones in this sample may be carry-over from other donors' samples.

The chain links TRBV10-3 to TRBJ2-1; tentatively, D is TRBD2 (5 bases). The V end lost 6 bases, the J end lost 7 bases, and 22 bases lay between the germline ends. The germline V gene has CDR1 ENHRY and CDR2 SYGVKD. The CDR3 spans 16 residues. The CDR3 protein is CAISTTTSTSQNEQFF. The CDR3 bases are TGTGCCATCAGCACAACCACTAGTACGTCTCAGAATGAGCAGTTCTTC.

This sequence joins TRBV7-8 and TRBJ2-7; unclear D gene. The V and J ends lost 1 base and 3 bases respectively, with 13 bases between them. CDR3 length: 15 amino acids. CDR1 and CDR2 from the germline V gene are SGHVS and FQNEAQ. CDR3 amino acids: CASSLVFQANYEQYF. The CDR3 bases are TGTGCCAGCAGCTTAGTATTCCAGGCAAACTACGAGCAGTACTTC.

V gene TRBV11-2 combines with J gene TRBJ2-1, with TRBD2 matching over 11 bases. The CDR3 is made up of 16 amino acids. V gave up 5 bases and J gave up 3 bases; unmatched junction bases: 6. Germline values: CDR1 SGHAT, CDR2 FQNNGV. CDR3 in amino acids: CASSPQGLADYNEQFF. DNA for the CDR3: TGTGCCAGCAGCCCACAGGGACTAGCGGACTACAATGAGCAGTTCTTC.

The chain combines TRBV27 with TRBJ1-1; no clear D gene. Trimming took off 3 bases at V and 4 bases at J, with 18 bases between the two ends. This CDR3 spans 16 amino acids. Germline V lookup: CDR1 MNHEY, CDR2 SMNVEV (reference sequence). The CDR3: CASSLSSVGFGTEAFF. The CDR3 DNA is TGTGCCAGCAGTTTGTCTTCGGTGGGATTTGGCACTGAAGCTTTCTTT.

The chain joins TRBV2 to TRBJ2-7; 8 positions agree with TRBD1. CDR1 is SNHLY and CDR2 is FYNNEI in the germline V gene. V gave up 5 bases and J gave up 6 bases; unmatched junction bases: 15. The CDR3 contains 16 residues. In nucleotides, the CDR3 is TGTGCCAGCAGTTTTCGTATCACGGACAGGGAAGGCGAGCAGTACTTC. The encoded protein is CASSFRITDREGEQYF.

DNA for the CDR3: TGTGCCAGCAGCCCGGACCGGGACAATGAGCAGTTCTTC. It yields the protein CASSPDRDNEQFF. This rearrangement joins TRBV5-4 to TRBJ2-1; D call uncertain. CDR1 is SGHNT, CDR2 YYREEE, per germline (reference sequence). Trimming removed 4 bases from V and 5 bases from J, with 10 bases in between. The CDR3 extends over 13 amino acids.

The chain combines TRBV6-6 with TRBJ2-5; D is undetermined. The CDR3 covers 14 residues. Per the germline V gene, CDR1 is MNHNY and CDR2 is SVGAGI (reference sequence). V gave up 5 bases and J gave up 2 bases, with 12 bases separating them. The CDR3 here is CASSPRHGQETQYF. As DNA, the CDR3 is TGTGCCAGCAGTCCTCGACACGGGCAAGAGACCCAGTACTTC.

The CDR3 loop is CASSLDVGYEQYF. Here the CDR3 DNA reads TGTGCCAGCAGCTTGGACGTAGGATACGAGCAGTACTTC. This sequence joins TRBV5-6 and TRBJ2-7; D not resolved. The CDR3 runs to 13 residues. Trimming cost V 0 bases and J 4 bases, with 8 bases left between them. Per the germline V gene, CDR1 is SGHDT and CDR2 is YYEEEE.

The V and J genes are TRBV14 and TRBJ1-1, with D uncertain. The ends were cut back, 4 bases at V and 0 bases at J, with 3 bases in the middle. CDR3 length: 12 residues. CDR1 and CDR2 (germline): SGHDN, FVKESK. The CDR3 region is CASSPLNTEAFF. In DNA form, the CDR3 reads TGTGCCAGCAGCCCACTGAACACTGAAGCTTTCTTT.

J is TRBJ1-2 and V is TRBV7-2, with a possible D match to TRBD1 (5 bases). The germline V and J ends were trimmed by 5 bases and 5 bases, with 18 bases remaining between them. Germline V gene data show CDR1 as SGHTA and CDR2 as FQGNSA. The CDR3 sequence is 15 residues long. The chain's CDR3 is CASSPRGGLRYGYTF. CDR3 DNA: TGTGCCAGCAGCCCGCGGGGGGGTCTTCGGTATGGCTACACCTTC.

This chain joins TRBV11-2 and TRBJ2-7, with D tentatively TRBD2 (5 bases). The CDR3 sequence is 17 residues long. Germline V gene sequence: CDR1 SGHAT, CDR2 FQNNGV. V was pared by 2 bases and J by 7 bases, with 24 bases between. The CDR3 reads CASSLLMRGRAGSEQYF. In DNA form, the CDR3 reads TGTGCCAGCAGCTTATTAATGAGAGGCCGCGCGGGTTCGGAGCAGTACTTC. Full variable domain (remainder filled in from reference TRBV11-2 and TRBJ2-7): EAGVAQSPRYKIIEKRQSVAFWCNPISGHATLYWYQQILGQGPKLLIQFQNNGVVDDSQLPKDRFSAERLKGVDSTLKIQPAKLEDSAVYLCASSLLMRGRAGSEQYFGPGTRLTVT.

The chain has TRBV6-5 and TRBJ1-2, with TRBD1 identical over 8 bases. Trimming at V came to 6 bases and at J to 6 bases, leaving 3 bases not matched to a gene. CDR1 and CDR2 from the germline V gene are MNHEY and SVGAGI. The CDR3 contains 12 residues. CDR3 DNA sequence: TGTGCCAGCAGGTCAGGGGGCGATGGCTACACCTTC. Residues: CASRSGGDGYTF.

The chain couples TRBV5-6 to TRBJ1-2; no reliable D call. This CDR3 comprises 15 residues. In germline, CDR1 is SGHDT, CDR2 YYEEEE. Trimming pared 4 bases from V and 2 bases from J, leaving 15 bases between. CDR3 residues: CASSPGWGGNYGYTF. The CDR3 DNA reads as TGTGCCAGCAGCCCCGGTTGGGGAGGGAACTATGGCTACACCTTC.

V is TRBV7-9 and J is TRBJ1-1; perhaps TRBD1 as D (6 bases). V lost 2 bases and J lost 1, with 23 bases in between. The CDR3 runs 19 residues. Germline V CDR1 and CDR2: SEHNR, FQNEAQ (reference sequence). In DNA, the CDR3 is TGTGCCAGCAGCTTATTAGCGGGGGGCGGCGGCCAGGGGAACACTGAAGCTTTCTTT. Encoded protein: CASSLLAGGGGQGNTEAFF. Full variable domain (rest looked up from reference TRBV7-9 and TRBJ1-1): DTGVSQNPRHKITKRGQNVTFRCDPISEHNRLYWYRQTLGQGPEFLTYFQNEAQLEKSRLLSDRFSAERPKGSFSTLEIQRTEQGDSAMYLCASSLLAGGGGQGNTEAFFGQGTRLTVV.

The chain employs TRBV10-3 and TRBJ2-2; D remains unclear. The germline V gene has CDR1 ENHRY and CDR2 SYGVKD. V was trimmed by 7 bases and J by 4 bases, leaving 13 bases between them. The CDR3 sequence is 14 residues long. The CDR3 spells CAIKGPLSTGELFF. Here the CDR3 DNA reads TGTGCCATCAAGGGTCCTCTCAGCACCGGGGAGCTGTTTTTT.

Worth noting for this clone: Different DNA sequences within this sample yield the same CDR3. This chain joins TRBV5-1 and TRBJ2-1, with D uncertain. Germline CDR1 and CDR2: SGHRS and YFSETQ. This CDR3 region has 14 residues. V was cut by 2 bases and J by 4 bases, with 10 bases left in between. The CDR3 nucleotides are TGCGCCAGCAGCTTACGGCCCGGTTACAATGAGCAGTTCTTC. Encoded protein: CASSLRPGYNEQFF.

This clone was observed a few times. The rearrangement links TRBV19 to TRBJ1-1; D remains unclear. This CDR3 comprises 13 residues. Trimming pared 3 bases from V and 3 bases from J, leaving 8 bases between. Germline V gives CDR1 LNHDA, CDR2 SQIVND (reference sequence). As DNA, the CDR3 is TGTGCCAGTAGTATGGGCACCTACACTGAAGCTTTCTTT. Encoded protein: CASSMGTYTEAFF.

The J gene is TRBJ1-1, the V gene TRBV18; D may be TRBD1 (5 bases). The ends were cut back, 2 bases at V and 6 bases at J, with 19 bases in the middle. The CDR3 sequence is 16 residues long. The germline gives CDR1 KGHSH, CDR2 LQKENI. CDR3 in DNA: TGTGCCAGCTCACCAGGGGCGTGGCAAGTCATCTCTGAAGCTTTCTTT. Its translation is CASSPGAWQVISEAFF.

The gene calls are TRBV11-2 and TRBJ2-1; 9 bases map to TRBD1. Germline CDR1 and CDR2: SGHAT and FQNNGV. The CDR3 loop spans 16 amino acids. Germline trimming cut 5 bases from V and 7 bases from J; bases unmatched to any gene: 12. The CDR3 spells CASSPGAGTGRNEQFF. The CDR3 DNA follows: TGTGCCAGCAGCCCAGGCGCCGGGACAGGGCGGAATGAGCAGTTCTTC. The full variable domain, rest sourced from reference TRBV11-2 and TRBJ2-1, is EAGVAQSPRYKIIEKRQSVAFWCNPISGHATLYWYQQILGQGPKLLIQFQNNGVVDDSQLPKDRFSAERLKGVDSTLKIQPAKLEDSAVYLCASSPGAGTGRNEQFFGPGTRLTVL.

V gene TRBV7-8 combines with J gene TRBJ2-7, with TRBD2 as a possible D gene (6 bases). Germline CDR1 is SGHVS and CDR2 is FQNEAQ. The CDR3 length is 14 residues. V lost 3 bases to trimming and J lost 0 bases, with 9 bases between them. The CDR3 loop is CASSFLADSYEQYF. In nucleotides, the CDR3 is TGTGCCAGCAGCTTTTTAGCGGACTCCTACGAGCAGTACTTC.

This clone occurred once. CDR3 DNA sequence: TGCGCCAGCAGCCAAGTTGTAGCGCTCCTAGCGGAGCAGTATTTT. Its translation: CASSQVVALLAEQYF. This chain links TRBV4-1 with TRBJ2-3; 7 nucleotides agree with TRBD2. In germline, CDR1 is MGHRA, CDR2 YSYEKL. The CDR3 is 15 amino acids. The ends lost 1 base at V and 11 bases at J; junction bases unmatched: 12.

The genes are TRBV9 and TRBJ2-1; 13 bases are shared with TRBD2. CDR1 SGDLS and CDR2 YYNGEE come from the germline V gene. The V segment lost 3 bases and the J segment 4 bases; nucleotides outside the gene matches: 4. The CDR3 length is 16 residues. CDR3 sequence (DNA): TGTGCCAGCAGCGGGGGACTAGCGGGACCTTACAATGAGCAGTTCTTC. It translates to CASSGGLAGPYNEQFF. Full variable domain (remainder filled in from reference TRBV9 and TRBJ2-1): DSGVTQTPKHLITATGQRVTLRCSPRSGDLSVYWYQQSLDQGLQFLIQYYNGEERAKGNILERFSAQQFPDLHSELNLSSLELGDSALYFCASSGGLAGPYNEQFFGPGTRLTVL.

This clone appeared once. V and J are TRBV10-3 and TRBJ2-7; weak D call: TRBD2 (6 bases). The CDR3 is 13 residues long. CDR1 is ENHRY, CDR2 SYGVKD, per germline. Trimming stripped 9 bases from V and 2 bases from J, with 14 bases between. The CDR3 DNA follows: TGTGCCATTGGGACTGGAGGAACCTACGAGCAGTACTTC. Its translation: CAIGTGGTYEQYF.

The rearrangement joins TRBV25-1 to TRBJ2-1; the match to TRBD2 covers 10 bases. The CDR3 has 18 residues. Germline V gene lookup returns CDR1 MGHDK and CDR2 SYGVNS. With 1 base clipped from V and 8 bases from J, the junction kept 14 bases outside the gene matches. The CDR3 is CASSESPGASGSWYEQFF. The CDR3 DNA is TGTGCCAGCAGTGAATCCCCCGGTGCTAGCGGGAGTTGGTATGAGCAGTTCTTC.

This sequence joins TRBV28 and TRBJ2-7, with TRBD2 as a possible D gene (5 bases). This CDR3 comprises 15 residues. V dropped 7 bases and J dropped 3 bases, with 19 bases sitting between them. The germline gives CDR1 MDHEN, CDR2 SYDVKM. This CDR3 is CASTTVEERDYEQYF. The CDR3 bases are TGTGCCAGCACTACCGTCGAGGAGAGGGACTACGAGCAGTACTTC.

As for this clone: Relative to the germline gene, one junction end is altered; a read error may explain this. J is TRBJ2-1 and V is TRBV4-3; TRBD2 agrees at 8 bases. The germline V gene encodes CDR1 LGHNA and CDR2 YSLEER. The CDR3 runs 16 residues. DNA for the CDR3: TGCGCCAGCAGCCAAGATAGGGCTAGCGGGTACACTGAGCAGTTCTTC. Residues: CASSQDRASGYTEQFF.